Following are 12 T cell receptor beta chains from one sample sequenced in a study of blood T cell repertoires in COVID-19. Assay used: immunoSEQ multiplex PCR; TCRdb lists only in-frame clones, some missing. This table holds around 160,000 clones, approximately 86% found once. The sequenced material came from peripheral blood. These receptors were taken from a man aged 18 to 29 with acute or convalescent COVID-19.

The chain links TRBV12-3 or TRBV12-4 to TRBJ1-4; weak D call: TRBD1 (5 bases). The CDR3 consists of 13 residues. V was shortened by 6 bases and J by 7 bases, with 12 bases between the two germline ends. The DNA for the CDR3 is TGTGCCAGCAGGTTGACAGTGGGTGAAAAACTGTTTTTT. Its protein product is CASRLTVGEKLFF.

This chain joins TRBV6-1 and TRBJ2-7, with 10 bases lining up with TRBD1. CDR1 is MNHNS and CDR2 is SASEGT in the germline V gene. V lost 6 bases, J lost 6 bases, and 5 bases stayed unmatched. The CDR3 is made up of 13 amino acids. The CDR3 coding sequence is TGTGCCAGCAGCCACGGGACAGGGGCCGAGCAGTACTTC. It translates to CASSHGTGAEQYF.

The chain couples TRBV3-1 (or the pseudogene TRBV3-2) to TRBJ2-5; 9 bases map to TRBD2. Trimming cost V 2 bases and J 2 bases; bases outside gene matches: 3. Germline CDR1 is LGHDT and CDR2 is YNNKEL (reference sequence). The CDR3 spans 15 residues. CDR3 protein: CASSQLAGIQETQYF. CDR3 bases: TGTGCCAGCAGCCAACTAGCGGGAATACAAGAGACCCAGTACTTC.

The chain is built from TRBV5-1 and TRBJ1-1; D may be TRBD1 (5 bases). V was trimmed by 3 bases and J by 5 bases, leaving 14 bases between them. CDR1 is SGHRS, CDR2 YFSETQ, per germline. CDR3 length: 14 residues. The CDR3 DNA is TGCGCCAGCAGCTGGGAATCAGGGCGTACTGAAGCTTTCTTT. Its translation: CASSWESGRTEAFF.

CDR3 nucleotide sequence: TGTGCCAGCAGCTTCAGTAGCGGGGGGCAGTGGGAGACCCAGTACTTC. Translating gives CASSFSSGGQWETQYF. The chain has TRBV7-8 and TRBJ2-5, with 10 bases fitting TRBD2. CDR1 and CDR2 (germline): SGHVS, FQNEAQ. This CDR3 has 16 residues. Germline trimming cut 3 bases from V and 5 bases from J; bases unmatched to any gene: 9.

The chain combines TRBV7-7 with TRBJ2-3; TRBD2 might be the D (5 bases). Germline assignment: CDR1 SSHAT and CDR2 FNYEAQ (reference sequence). With 5 bases removed from V and 0 bases from J, the gap between germline ends came to 15 bases. The CDR3 is 16 amino acids. The DNA for the CDR3 is TGTGCCAGCAGCCCCAGACGGGAAACTAGCACAGATACGCAGTATTTT. Residues: CASSPRRETSTDTQYF.

The chain recombines TRBV2 with TRBJ1-1; no definite D call. CDR3 length: 11 amino acids. Trimming shortened V by 3 bases and J by 7 bases, and 6 bases separated the two germline ends. Per the germline V gene, CDR1 is SNHLY and CDR2 is FYNNEI. CDR3 nucleotide sequence: TGTGCCAGCAGTGAGGGGAGTGAAGCTTTCTTT. Its protein is CASSEGSEAFF. Filled out from reference TRBV2 and TRBJ1-1, the complete variable domain reads EPEVTQTPSHQVTQMGQEVILRCVPISNHLYFYWYRQILGQKVEFLVSFYNNEISEKSEIFDDQFSVERPDGSNFTLKIRSTKLEDSAMYFCASSEGSEAFFGQGTRLTVV.

This clone was recorded only once. V gene TRBV6-5 combines with J gene TRBJ1-2; D gene uncertain. The CDR3 runs to 13 residues. Germline loops: CDR1 MNHEY, CDR2 SVGAGI. Between the trimmed V and J ends, which lost 0 bases and 2 bases, there was a span of 4 bases. CDR3 sequence reads: CASSYSRNYGYTF. The CDR3 nucleotides are TGTGCCAGCAGTTACTCGCGGAACTATGGCTACACCTTC.

The chain recombines TRBV5-1 with TRBJ1-2; unclear D gene. The V end lost 1 base, the J end lost 4 bases, and 8 bases lay between the germline ends. The germline gives CDR1 SGHRS, CDR2 YFSETQ. This CDR3 spans 13 amino acids. DNA of the CDR3: TGCGCCAGCAGCTTGAGCCCGTCCTATGGCTACACCTTC. Amino acids: CASSLSPSYGYTF.

The chain couples TRBV7-2 to TRBJ2-7; 7 nucleotides match TRBD1. Unmatched junction bases numbered 2, after V lost 3 bases and J lost 0 bases. The CDR3 has 14 amino acids. Germline-derived CDR1 and CDR2 are SGHTA and FQGNSA. CDR3 sequence reads: CASSFDRASYEQYF. In nucleotides, the CDR3 is TGTGCCAGCAGCTTTGACAGGGCCTCCTACGAGCAGTACTTC.

The chain combines TRBV9 with TRBJ1-3, with 7 bases identical to TRBD1. Germline V gene sequence: CDR1 SGDLS, CDR2 YYNGEE. V dropped 3 bases and J dropped 1; count of bases not matched to a gene: 1. This CDR3 region has 14 residues. CDR3 in amino acids: CASSATGSGNTIYF. In DNA, the CDR3 is TGTGCCAGCAGCGCGACAGGGTCTGGAAACACCATATATTTT.

The V and J genes are TRBV7-8 and TRBJ2-1, with 11 bases that match TRBD2. The CDR3 has 18 residues. V lost 5 bases to trimming and J lost 2 bases; unmatched junction nucleotides: 11. In germline, CDR1 is SGHVS, CDR2 FQNEAQ. CDR3 region: CASSPVGTSGFTYNEQFF. Here the CDR3 DNA reads TGTGCCAGCAGCCCTGTGGGGACTAGCGGATTTACCTACAATGAGCAGTTCTTC.